The TCR beta chain under discussion was sequenced for a study of radiotherapy plus CTLA-4 blockade in lung cancer. The table came from immunoSEQ multiplex PCR; TCRdb's copy has only in-frame clones and leaves some out. The sample lists 81,000 or so clones, under 90% seen once, with 0.79% in the top ten. V shed 5 bases, J shed 5 bases, and the junction held 10 bases outside the gene matches. CDR3 length equals 15 residues. Germline V gene data show CDR1 as LNHDA and CDR2 as SQIVND (reference sequence). Chemo-refractory metastatic non-small-cell lung cancer patients were treated with focal radiation plus CTLA-4 blockade with ipilimumab.

The chain employs TRBV19 and TRBJ2-7; 9 bases match TRBD2. Source: peripheral blood, taken from a patient treated with radiotherapy plus ipilimumab. This sequence was found in a human donor with non-small cell lung cancer who had stable disease on radiotherapy plus ipilimumab. The CDR3 bases are TGTGCCAGTAGTCCAACGGGGCGGGGGGGCCACGAGCAGTACTTC. As protein: CASSPTGRGGHEQYF.